This section outlines one T cell receptor beta chain sequence together with its context. RNA amounts of about 0.5 to 1 ug underwent reverse transcription with random hexamers. From the immunoSEQ multiplex PCR reads, TCRdb called clonotypes with MiXCR, one entry per CDR3 protein. Seen here are 150,000 or so distinct CDR3 sequences, approximately 94% observed once, and the top ten hold 0.09% to 0.1%. The source of the sample is a study of CD8 T cells in Susac syndrome. This CDR3 contains 14 residues. The V end was cut by 3 bases, the J end by 6 bases, with 14 bases between. The specimen was CD4+ T cells from PBMCs. This clonotype originated in a human donor with multiple sclerosis. The chain is built from TRBV12-3 or TRBV12-4 and TRBJ1-2, with D perhaps matching TRBD1 (6 bases). CDR3 nucleotide sequence: TGTGCCAGCAGTTTGATGGGGGGCAGGGATGGCTACACCTTC. It specifies CASSLMGGRDGYTF.